This entry lists 25 T cell receptor beta chains sequenced from one sample in a study of T cells in Graves' hyperthyroidism and ophthalmopathy. Regions amplified from RNA transcripts were the TCR beta CDR3 regions. RT-PCR in the first round (using the HTBI primer set) targeted the TCR CDR3. TCRdb redid the calling of the multiplex PCR reads with MiXCR, one entry per CDR3 protein. The data contain about 350,000 distinct CDR3 sequences, 15% to 20% of them seen just once; the ten biggest clones take up 15% to 19%. The sequenced material came from blood. The receptors stem from a woman aged 40 to 50 with Graves' ophthalmopathy.

The chain employs TRBV2 and TRBJ2-6, with D hard to call. V lost 7 bases, J lost 0 bases, and 16 bases lay in between. Germline V gene lookup returns CDR1 SNHLY and CDR2 FYNNEI. CDR3 length: 17 residues. The CDR3 loop reads CASIPVPLGSGANVLTF. CDR3 coding DNA: TGTGCCAGCATTCCAGTCCCTCTAGGCTCTGGGGCCAACGTCCTGACTTTC. Together with reference TRBV2 and TRBJ2-6, the CDR3 gives the full variable domain: EPEVTQTPSHQVTQMGQEVILRCVPISNHLYFYWYRQILGQKVEFLVSFYNNEISEKSEIFDDQFSVERPDGSNFTLKIRSTKLEDSAMYFCASIPVPLGSGANVLTFGAGSRLTVL.

At least ten counts were recorded for this clonotype. The chain uses TRBV19 and TRBJ2-2, with 10 nucleotides matching TRBD1. The ends lost 3 bases at V and 6 bases at J; junction bases unmatched: 1. Germline V gives CDR1 LNHDA, CDR2 SQIVND (reference sequence). The CDR3 has 14 residues. In DNA, the CDR3 is TGTGCCAGTAGTATGACAGGGGGCGCCGGGGAGCTGTTTTTT. Amino acid sequence: CASSMTGGAGELFF.

The chain uses TRBV6-1 and TRBJ2-2; 8 bases match TRBD2. The CDR3 is 16 residues long. The junction had 9 bases not matched to a gene; V was cut back by 7 bases and J by 2 bases. Per germline, CDR1 MNHNS and CDR2 SASEGT. In DNA, the CDR3 is TGTGCCAGCAACAGGGCGGGAGGCCCTAACACCGGGGAGCTGTTTTTT. Protein sequence: CASNRAGGPNTGELFF.

This clonotype was counted ten times or more. CDR3 bases: TGCAGTGCCCCGACAGGCTCCTACGAGCAGTACTTC. It encodes CSAPTGSYEQYF. V is TRBV20-1 and J is TRBJ2-7; perhaps TRBD1 as D (6 bases). There are 12 residues in the CDR3. V lost 6 bases and J 0 bases, leaving 9 bases between the germline ends. CDR1 is DFQATT, CDR2 SNEGSKA, per germline (reference sequence).

This clonotype was seen ten or more times. The rearrangement links TRBV29-1 to TRBJ1-5; D is perhaps TRBD1 (5 bases). CDR1 is SQVTM, CDR2 ANQGSEA, per germline. V lost 7 bases, J lost 4 bases, and 14 bases lay in between. The CDR3 spans 13 residues. The CDR3 DNA follows: TGCAGCGCCAGGGACGGGGGGAATCAGCCCCAGCATTTT. Its translation: CSARDGGNQPQHF.

There are many counts of this clonotype. V and J are TRBV12-3 or TRBV12-4 and TRBJ1-2; 7 bases fit TRBD1. V dropped 5 bases and J dropped 5; count of bases not matched to a gene: 5. This CDR3 is 13 amino acids long. CDR3 in amino acids: CASSLKQGYGYTF. The CDR3 nucleotides read TGTGCCAGCAGTCTAAAACAGGGGTATGGCTACACCTTC.

This clonotype was picked up many times. The rearrangement links TRBV6-6 to TRBJ2-2, with TRBD2 matching 14 bases. The CDR3 is 15 amino acids. Germline CDR1 and CDR2: MNHNY and SVGAGI (reference sequence). V was pared by 6 bases and J by 5 bases, with 2 bases of the junction left unmatched. CDR3 in amino acids: CASSWTSGRTGELFF. CDR3 DNA: TGTGCCAGCAGCTGGACTAGCGGGAGGACCGGGGAGCTGTTTTTT.

The CDR3 DNA is TGTGCCAGCACCAGACAGGGGGTCGACTATGGCTACACCTTC. This gives the protein CASTRQGVDYGYTF. The rearrangement links TRBV7-2 to TRBJ1-2; 9 bases line up with TRBD1. This CDR3 contains 14 residues. Germline trimming cut 7 bases from V and 3 bases from J; bases unmatched to any gene: 6. From germline, CDR1 is SGHTA and CDR2 FQGNSA. Drawing the rest from reference TRBV7-2 and TRBJ1-2, the complete variable domain is GAGVSQSPSNKVTEKGKDVELRCDPISGHTALYWYRQSLGQGLEFLIYFQGNSAPDKSGLPSDRFSAERTGGSVSTLTIQRTQQEDSAVYLCASTRQGVDYGYTFGSGTRLTVV.

This clonotype has at least ten counts. A read error may be the cause here, since a much bigger clone is one base away. The genes are TRBV12-3 or TRBV12-4 and TRBJ1-2; D might be TRBD1 (5 bases). This CDR3 is built from 12 residues. CDR3 amino acids: CARRGANYGYTF. CDR3 in DNA: TGTGCCCGCAGAGGGGCAAACTATGGCTACACCTTC.

The table lists this clonotype with many counts. The V and J genes are TRBV2 and TRBJ2-3; D is possibly TRBD1 (5 bases). The germline CDR1 and CDR2 sequences are SNHLY and FYNNEI. CDR3 length: 14 amino acids. V gave up 8 bases and J gave up 0 bases, with 12 bases separating them. This CDR3 reads CASGKTASTDTQYF. DNA for the CDR3: TGTGCCAGCGGCAAGACAGCTAGCACAGATACGCAGTATTTT.

This clonotype was detected many times. One end of the junction does not line up with germline, which may come from a read error. The rearrangement links TRBV7-8 to TRBJ2-7; D unclear. The CDR3 covers 14 residues. Germline lookup yields CDR1 SGHVS and CDR2 FQNEAQ. CDR3: CASTLEEMGYEQYF. The CDR3 nucleotides are TGTGCCAGCACCTTAGAGGAAATGGGGTACGAGCAGTACTTC.

The chain carries TRBV28 and TRBJ2-7; tentatively, D is TRBD1 or TRBD2 (5 bases each). V lost 6 bases, J lost 6 bases, and 27 bases lay in between. The germline gives CDR1 MDHEN, CDR2 SYDVKM. The CDR3 is 17 amino acids. In DNA form, the CDR3 reads TGTGCCAGCAGCCAAGATCCGACGGGGCATGGAATAGGCGAGCAGTACTTC. Translation: CASSQDPTGHGIGEQYF.

This clonotype was seen many times. J is TRBJ1-2 and V is TRBV2; 8 bases align to TRBD1. The ends lost 4 bases at V and 4 bases at J; junction bases unmatched: 5. Germline V CDR1 and CDR2: SNHLY, FYNNEI. This CDR3 has 14 amino acids. The CDR3 region has the DNA TGTGCCAGCAGTGGACAGGGGCTACTCTATGGCTACACCTTC. Translation gives CASSGQGLLYGYTF.

This clonotype was counted at least ten times. The rearrangement joins TRBV30 to TRBJ2-7; D not certain. Trimming removed 3 bases from V and 3 bases from J, with 9 bases in between. This CDR3 comprises 12 residues. Per germline, CDR1 GTSNPN and CDR2 SVGIG (reference sequence). The CDR3 DNA reads TGTGCCTGGAGCTGGGCAGACTACGAGCAGTACTTC. It codes for CAWSWADYEQYF.

The table lists this clonotype with many counts. The chain combines TRBV6-1 with TRBJ1-1; D not resolved. V lost 10 bases to trimming and J lost 11 bases, with 26 bases between them. This CDR3 comprises 14 residues. Germline V gene lookup returns CDR1 MNHNS and CDR2 SASEGT. CDR3 amino acids: CATSRYDISRGAFF. The CDR3 DNA is TGTGCCACATCCAGATACGACATCTCTCGAGGGGCTTTCTTT.

This clonotype showed up many times. V is TRBV5-1 and J is TRBJ2-4, with TRBD1 matching over 8 bases. The V segment lost 2 bases and the J segment 7 bases; nucleotides outside the gene matches: 5. In germline, CDR1 is SGHRS, CDR2 YFSETQ. The CDR3 length is 14 residues. In DNA, the CDR3 is TGCGCCAGCAGCTTCAGGGGGCAGGGTAACATTCAGTACTTC. Amino acid sequence: CASSFRGQGNIQYF.

In its sample, this clonotype was seen many times. V is TRBV6-5 and J is TRBJ2-2; 13 bases align to TRBD2. Germline values: CDR1 MNHEY, CDR2 SVGAGI. The trim removed 5 bases at V and 1 base at J, leaving 1 base unmatched. The CDR3 sequence is 16 residues long. In DNA form, the CDR3 reads TGTGCCAGCAGTACTAGCGGGAGGGAGAACACCGGGGAGCTGTTTTTT. This codes for CASSTSGRENTGELFF.

This clonotype was detected ten times or more. The V and J genes are TRBV5-1 and TRBJ1-5, with D perhaps matching TRBD1 (5 bases). The V end was cut by 0 bases, the J end by 6 bases, with 13 bases between. In germline, CDR1 is SGHRS, CDR2 YFSETQ. The CDR3 length is 15 residues. CDR3 in amino acids: CASSLGGVLGQPQHF. The CDR3 DNA follows: TGCGCCAGCAGCTTGGGGGGCGTTCTGGGTCAGCCCCAGCATTTT.

This clonotype was seen ten or more times. The chain has TRBV19 and TRBJ2-2, with 8 nucleotides matching TRBD1. Trimming at V came to 6 bases and at J to 3 bases, leaving 9 bases not matched to a gene. CDR3 length: 16 residues. Germline assignment: CDR1 LNHDA and CDR2 SQIVND (reference sequence). CDR3 bases: TGTGCCAGTAGCAAAGGGACAGGCTGGGACACCGGGGAGCTGTTTTTT. Protein sequence: CASSKGTGWDTGELFF.

This clonotype was seen repeatedly, ten times or more. This chain links TRBV30 with TRBJ1-6, with 7 bases lining up with TRBD1. J gave up 7 bases and V 1 base, and 1 base lay outside the gene matches. This CDR3 contains 13 residues. The germline gives CDR1 GTSNPN, CDR2 SVGIG (reference sequence). The CDR3 nucleotides read TGTGCCTGGAGTGGGACAGGCAATTCACCCCTCCACTTT. Its protein is CAWSGTGNSPLHF.

This clonotype was counted at least ten times. V is TRBV6-5 and J is TRBJ1-3; D possibly corresponds to TRBD1 (5 bases). Between the trimmed V and J ends, which lost 4 bases and 2 bases, there was a span of 18 bases. CDR1 is MNHEY, CDR2 SVGAGI, per germline. This CDR3 is 17 amino acids long. The CDR3 coding sequence is TGTGCCAGCAGTTCTTCCCCGGGCCAGGGTGCTGGAAACACCATATATTTT. This gives the protein CASSSSPGQGAGNTIYF.

This clonotype was seen repeatedly, ten times or more. This sequence joins TRBV11-2 and TRBJ2-7; unclear D gene. Trimming stripped 2 bases from V and 6 bases from J, with 2 bases between. CDR1 and CDR2 (germline): SGHAT, FQNNGV. The CDR3 runs to 10 residues. The CDR3 bases are TGTGCCAGCAGCTTAAGCGAGCAGTACTTC. Translated: CASSLSEQYF.

There are many counts of this clonotype. The chain has TRBV27 and TRBJ1-3, with D hard to call. The CDR3 is 16 amino acids. CDR1 is MNHEY, CDR2 SMNVEV, per germline (reference sequence). Trimming took off 8 bases at V and 1 base at J, with 18 bases between the two ends. CDR3 region: CASGPGSLESGNTIYF. CDR3 nucleotides: TGTGCCAGCGGGCCCGGTTCTTTGGAGTCTGGAAACACCATATATTTT.

In DNA form, the CDR3 reads TGCGCCAGCAGCTTCCGGGATGCCGCTGAAGCTTTCTTT. Translation: CASSFRDAAEAFF. The V gene is TRBV5-1, the J gene TRBJ1-1, with D hard to call. The CDR3 covers 13 residues. Germline V lookup: CDR1 SGHRS, CDR2 YFSETQ. V lost 2 bases and J lost 6, with 11 bases in between. The whole variable domain, filled in from reference TRBV5-1 and TRBJ1-1, reads KAGVTQTPRYLIKTRGQQVTLSCSPISGHRSVSWYQQTPGQGLQFLFEYFSETQRNKGNFPGRFSGRQFSNSRSEMNVSTLELGDSALYLCASSFRDAAEAFFGQGTRLTVV.

The chain recombines TRBV12-3 or TRBV12-4 with TRBJ2-5; 8 positions agree with TRBD1. V shed 6 bases and J 1 base; nucleotides not matched to a gene: 7. The CDR3 is 15 residues long. CDR3 region: CASSRQGKIQETQYF. CDR3 DNA: TGTGCCAGCAGCCGACAGGGGAAAATCCAAGAGACCCAGTACTTC.